This T cell receptor (beta chain) was observed in a study of T cells in Graves' hyperthyroidism and ophthalmopathy. Notes on the study in general: By a 13 V-J model, ophthalmopathy was set apart from stable hyperthyroidism.

CDR3 length equals 13 residues. The germline CDR1 and CDR2 sequences are SGHAT and FQNNGV. V shed 5 bases and J 9 bases; nucleotides not matched to a gene: 9. From more than 9 ml of fresh peripheral blood, PBMCs were isolated. This clonotype was recorded at least ten times. Its specificity is unknown. From RNA transcripts, TCR beta CDR3 regions were amplified. The TCR CDR3 was amplified in a first-round RT-PCR using the HTBI primer set. One entry per CDR3 protein results from TCRdb running MiXCR on the multiplex PCR reads. The data hold about 640,000 distinct CDR3 sequences, with more than 20% observed a single time.

The chain has TRBV11-2 and TRBJ2-7, with 8 nucleotides matching TRBD1. The TCR sequence derives from a young man with Graves' ophthalmopathy. The sample taken for sequencing was blood. The CDR3 sequence is CASSQPDRGRQYF. CDR3 in DNA: TGTGCCAGCAGCCAGCCCGACAGGGGCCGGCAGTACTTC.